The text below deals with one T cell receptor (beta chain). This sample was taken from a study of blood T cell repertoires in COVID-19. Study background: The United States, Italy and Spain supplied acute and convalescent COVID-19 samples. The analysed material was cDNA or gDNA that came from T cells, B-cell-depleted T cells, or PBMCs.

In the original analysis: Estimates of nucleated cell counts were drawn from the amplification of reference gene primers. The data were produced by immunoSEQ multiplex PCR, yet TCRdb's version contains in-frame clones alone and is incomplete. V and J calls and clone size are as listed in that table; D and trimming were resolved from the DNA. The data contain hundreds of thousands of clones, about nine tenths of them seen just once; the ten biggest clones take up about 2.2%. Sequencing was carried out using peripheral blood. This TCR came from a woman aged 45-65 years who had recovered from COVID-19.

The CDR3 protein is CAWSPSGTGDSPLHF. The CDR3 coding sequence is TGTGCCTGGAGTCCCTCCGGGACAGGGGATTCACCCCTCCACTTT. V and J are TRBV30 and TRBJ1-6, with 10 positions matching TRBD1. V shed 2 bases and J 8 bases; nucleotides not matched to a gene: 6. The germline V gene has CDR1 GTSNPN and CDR2 SVGIG (reference sequence). The CDR3 spans 15 residues.